This entry lists 7 T cell receptor beta chains sequenced from one sample in a study of cytomegalovirus exposure and HLA in healthy donors. The study ran its PCR with 60 Vbeta and 13 Jbeta primers. The table came from immunoSEQ multiplex PCR; TCRdb's copy has only in-frame clones and leaves some out. The sample has about 120,000 clones, 80% seen once; the top ten hold 2.5% to 3.5%. Material: PBMCs. These receptors all come from a male donor in good health and CMV-seronegative.

The chain combines TRBV6-5 with TRBJ1-1, with 7 bases matching TRBD1. This CDR3 region has 14 residues. Germline V gene sequence: CDR1 MNHEY, CDR2 SVGAGI. Losses at the gene ends were 0 bases for V and 3 bases for J; bases not matched to a gene: 1. Here the CDR3 reads CASSYSGTDTEAFF. CDR3 bases: TGTGCCAGCAGTTACTCGGGGACAGACACTGAAGCTTTCTTT.

The sample holds one count of this clone. The chain is built from TRBV18 and TRBJ2-2; 11 bases line up with TRBD2. With V trimmed by 1 base and J by 0 bases, 7 bases remained unmatched. The CDR3 has 19 amino acids. Germline CDR1 reads KGHSH; CDR2 reads LQKENI. This CDR3 is CASSPLSLAGAANTGELFF. CDR3 in DNA: TGTGCCAGCTCACCACTCTCACTAGCGGGGGCCGCGAACACCGGGGAGCTGTTTTTT. The full variable domain, with the rest looked up from reference TRBV18 and TRBJ2-2, is NAGVMQNPRHLVRRRGQEARLRCSPMKGHSHVYWYRQLPEEGLKFMVYLQKENIIDESGMPKERFSAEFPKEGPSILRIQQVVRGDSAAYFCASSPLSLAGAANTGELFFGEGSRLTVL.

The chain joins TRBV19 to TRBJ2-1, with 10 bases fitting TRBD2. The germline CDR1 and CDR2 sequences are LNHDA and SQIVND (reference sequence). V lost 8 bases, J lost 6 bases, and 7 bases stayed unmatched. The CDR3 runs to 14 residues. The CDR3 loop reads CASQSSGSPNEQFF. In DNA, the CDR3 is TGTGCCAGTCAATCTAGCGGGAGTCCCAATGAGCAGTTCTTC. Supplemented by reference TRBV19 and TRBJ2-1, the full variable domain reads DGGITQSPKYLFRKEGQNVTLSCEQNLNHDAMYWYRQDPGQGLRLIYYSQIVNDFQKGDIAEGYSVSREKKESFPLTVTSAQKNPTAFYLCASQSSGSPNEQFFGPGTRLTVL.

This clone was found a few times. The V and J genes are TRBV11-3 and TRBJ2-7; 7 positions match TRBD2. There are 14 residues in the CDR3. V lost 3 bases, J lost 0 bases, and 2 bases stayed unmatched. Germline-derived CDR1 and CDR2 are SGHNT and YENEEA. CDR3 sequence reads: CASSLGRDSYEQYF. CDR3 bases: TGTGCCAGCAGCTTGGGGAGGGACTCCTACGAGCAGTACTTC.

Regarding this clone: Germline is not matched at one junction end, which may reflect a read error. The J gene is TRBJ2-7, the V gene TRBV7-9; 7 bases agree with TRBD1. This CDR3 region has 16 residues. Germline V gives CDR1 SEHNR, CDR2 FQNEAQ (reference sequence). DNA of the CDR3: TGTTCCAGCAGCTTAGTGCCCGGGACAGAGATTTACGAGCAGTACTTC. Amino acid sequence: CSSSLVPGTEIYEQYF.

J is TRBJ2-1 and V is TRBV7-9, with a weak D call TRBD1 (6 bases). V was cut by 5 bases and J by 5 bases, with 16 bases left in between. CDR3 length: 15 amino acids. The V gene's germline CDR1 is SEHNR and CDR2 FQNEAQ (reference sequence). The CDR3 region has the DNA TGTGCCAGCAGCCCCTTCCGGGACATACACAATGAGCAGTTCTTC. Translating it yields CASSPFRDIHNEQFF.

The chain is built from TRBV5-6 and TRBJ2-5; the D gene is possibly TRBD1 (6 bases). Judging by the DNA end, TRBJ2-7 fits better; the J call may be wrong. The CDR3 is 18 amino acids. Germline CDR1 reads SGHDT; CDR2 reads YYEEEE. This CDR3 reads CASSFGLTAQGRRHEQYF. The CDR3 DNA reads TGTGCCAGCAGCTTCGGTTTAACCGCACAGGGAAGGAGACACGAGCAGTACTTC.